The text below deals with one T cell receptor beta chain. This sample was included in a study of blood T cell repertoires in COVID-19. Clones were read by immunoSEQ multiplex PCR, and TCRdb kept only the in-frame ones, dropping some. The data contain fewer than 35,000 clones, around 88% of them singletons. This TCR came from a human donor in a cohort sampled during active COVID-19. The sample taken for sequencing was peripheral blood.

The CDR3, as DNA: TGTGCCAGCAGCGTGATGGCGGGAGCGGCGGATACGCAGTATTTT. Amino acids: CASSVMAGAADTQYF. V usage is TRBV9 and J usage is TRBJ2-3; 7 bases agree with TRBD2. V shed 2 bases and J 6 bases; nucleotides not matched to a gene: 9. CDR1 is SGDLS, CDR2 YYNGEE, per germline. The CDR3 spans 15 residues. The variable domain in full, with the rest retrieved from reference TRBV9 and TRBJ2-3, is DSGVTQTPKHLITATGQRVTLRCSPRSGDLSVYWYQQSLDQGLQFLIQYYNGEERAKGNILERFSAQQFPDLHSELNLSSLELGDSALYFCASSVMAGAADTQYFGPGTRLTVL.